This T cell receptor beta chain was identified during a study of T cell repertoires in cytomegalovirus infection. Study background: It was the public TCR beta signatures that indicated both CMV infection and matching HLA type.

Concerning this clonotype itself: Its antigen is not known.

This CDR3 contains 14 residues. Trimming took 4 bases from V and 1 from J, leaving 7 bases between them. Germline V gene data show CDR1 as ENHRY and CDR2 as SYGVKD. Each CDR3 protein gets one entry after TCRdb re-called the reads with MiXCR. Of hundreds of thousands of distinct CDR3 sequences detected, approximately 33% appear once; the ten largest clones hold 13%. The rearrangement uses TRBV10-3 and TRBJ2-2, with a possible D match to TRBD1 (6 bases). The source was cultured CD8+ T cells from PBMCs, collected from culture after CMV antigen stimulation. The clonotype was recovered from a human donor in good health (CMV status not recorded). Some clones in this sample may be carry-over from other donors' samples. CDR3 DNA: TGTGCCATCAGTGGGGACAAGAACACCGGGGAGCTGTTTTTT. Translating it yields CAISGDKNTGELFF.